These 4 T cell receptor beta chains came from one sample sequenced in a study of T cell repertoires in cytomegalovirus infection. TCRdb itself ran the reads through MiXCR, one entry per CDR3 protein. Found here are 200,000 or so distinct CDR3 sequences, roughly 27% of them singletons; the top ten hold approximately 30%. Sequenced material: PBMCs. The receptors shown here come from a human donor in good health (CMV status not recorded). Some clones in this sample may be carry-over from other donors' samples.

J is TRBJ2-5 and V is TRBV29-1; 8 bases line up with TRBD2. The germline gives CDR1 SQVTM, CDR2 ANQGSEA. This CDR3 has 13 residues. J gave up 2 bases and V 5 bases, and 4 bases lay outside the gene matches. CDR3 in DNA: TGCAGCGTTCGAACTAGCGGACAAGAGACCCAGTACTTC. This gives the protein CSVRTSGQETQYF.

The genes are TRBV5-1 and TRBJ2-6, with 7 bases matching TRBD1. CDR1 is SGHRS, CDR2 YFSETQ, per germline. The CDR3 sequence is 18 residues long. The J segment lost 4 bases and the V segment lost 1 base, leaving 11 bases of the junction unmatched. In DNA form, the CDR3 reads TGCGCCAGCAGCTTGTGCACCCAGGGGGTATCCGGGGCCAACGTCCTGACTTTC. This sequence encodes CASSLCTQGVSGANVLTF.

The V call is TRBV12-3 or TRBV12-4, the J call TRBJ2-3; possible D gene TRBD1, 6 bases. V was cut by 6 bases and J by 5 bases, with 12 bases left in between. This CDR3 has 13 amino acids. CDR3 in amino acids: CASSVAQGDTQYF. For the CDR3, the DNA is TGTGCCAGCAGCGTAGCACAGGGAGATACGCAGTATTTT.

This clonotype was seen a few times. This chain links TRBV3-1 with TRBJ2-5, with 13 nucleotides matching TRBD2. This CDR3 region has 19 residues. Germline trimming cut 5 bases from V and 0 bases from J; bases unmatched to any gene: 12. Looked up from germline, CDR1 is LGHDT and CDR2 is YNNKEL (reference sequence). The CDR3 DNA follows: TGTGCCAGCAGCGAACGAGGACTAGCGGGGGACGCGTACCAAGAGACCCAGTACTTC. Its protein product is CASSERGLAGDAYQETQYF.